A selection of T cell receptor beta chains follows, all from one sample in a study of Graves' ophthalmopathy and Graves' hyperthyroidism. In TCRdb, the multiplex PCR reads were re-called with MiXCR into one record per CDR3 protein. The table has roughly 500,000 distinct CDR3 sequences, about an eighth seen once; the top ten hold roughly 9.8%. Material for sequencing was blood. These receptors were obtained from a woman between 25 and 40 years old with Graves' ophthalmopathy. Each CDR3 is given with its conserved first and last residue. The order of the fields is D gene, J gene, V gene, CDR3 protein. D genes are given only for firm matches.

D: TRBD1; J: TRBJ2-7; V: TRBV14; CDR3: CASSDRQGKVYEQYF
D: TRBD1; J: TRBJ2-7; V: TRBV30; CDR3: CAWTGGPYEQYF
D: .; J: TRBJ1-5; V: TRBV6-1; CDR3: CASSERDFRNQPQHF
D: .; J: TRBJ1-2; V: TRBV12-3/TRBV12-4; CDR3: CASSSHNYGYTF
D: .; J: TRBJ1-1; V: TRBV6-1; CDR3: CASSDRDKNTEAFF
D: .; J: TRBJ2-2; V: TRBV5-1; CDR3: CASSQWDRTGELFF
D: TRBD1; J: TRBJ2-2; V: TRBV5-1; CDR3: CASSAGQGANTGELFF
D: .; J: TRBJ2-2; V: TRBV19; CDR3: CASSIAGANTGELFF
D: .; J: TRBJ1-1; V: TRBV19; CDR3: CATARVWTEAFF
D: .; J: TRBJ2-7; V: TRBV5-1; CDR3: CASSLASRGYYEQYF
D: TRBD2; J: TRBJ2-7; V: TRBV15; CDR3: CATSSSSGRADEQYF
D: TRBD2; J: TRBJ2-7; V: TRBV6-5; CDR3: CASSSPRLAGENEQYF
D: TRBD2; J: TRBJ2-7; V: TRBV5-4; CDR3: CASSHVGTSSYEQYF
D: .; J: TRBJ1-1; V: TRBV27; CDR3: CATAMASQNTEAFF
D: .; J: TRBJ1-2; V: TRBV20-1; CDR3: CAWTDYGYTF
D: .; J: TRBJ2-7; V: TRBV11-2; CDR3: CASSSRLGLGEQYF
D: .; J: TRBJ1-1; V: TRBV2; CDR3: CASSGGTPEAFF
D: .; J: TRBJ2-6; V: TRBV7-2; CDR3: CASSSGPGRTGANVLTF
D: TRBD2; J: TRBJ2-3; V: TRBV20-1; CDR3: CSARASSGRLTDTQYF
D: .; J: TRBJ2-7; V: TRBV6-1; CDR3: CASSDPRGSYEQYF
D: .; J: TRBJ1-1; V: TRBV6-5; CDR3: CASSPASGTEAFF
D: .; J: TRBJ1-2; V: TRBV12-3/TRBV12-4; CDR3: CASSLGAGERYTF
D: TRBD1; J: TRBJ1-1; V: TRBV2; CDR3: CASSQRTGVNTEAFF
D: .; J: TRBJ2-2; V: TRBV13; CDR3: CASSLGGGLAGELFF
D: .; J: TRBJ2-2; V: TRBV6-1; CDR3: CASKVFWAGTTGELFF
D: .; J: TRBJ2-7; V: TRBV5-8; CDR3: CASSFREPPLIEQYF
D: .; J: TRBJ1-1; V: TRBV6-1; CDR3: CASEEFMNTEAFF
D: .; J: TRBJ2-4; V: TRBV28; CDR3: CASRDVAKNIQYF
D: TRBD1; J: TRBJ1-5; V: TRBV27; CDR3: CASSHGQGEGNQPQHF
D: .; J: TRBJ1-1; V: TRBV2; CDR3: CASSEGGLTEAFF
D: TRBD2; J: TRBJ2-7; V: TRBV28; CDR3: CASSLSGRAGEQYF
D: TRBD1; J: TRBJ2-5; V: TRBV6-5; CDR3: CASSSGQGRETQYF
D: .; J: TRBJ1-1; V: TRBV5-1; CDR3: CASSPLVNTEAFF
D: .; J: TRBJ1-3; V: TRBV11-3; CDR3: CASSPRQSSGNTIYF
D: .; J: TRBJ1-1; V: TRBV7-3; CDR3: CASSAAGPGTAFF
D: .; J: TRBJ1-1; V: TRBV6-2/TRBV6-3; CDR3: CASSYSGRVNTEACF
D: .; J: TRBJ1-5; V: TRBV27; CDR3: CASSGGFGVTDQPQHF
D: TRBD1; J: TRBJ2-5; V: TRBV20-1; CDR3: CSAKPGTGEETQYF
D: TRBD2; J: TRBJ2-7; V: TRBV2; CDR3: CASSAGATYEQYF
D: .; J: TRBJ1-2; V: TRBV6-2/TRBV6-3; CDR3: CASSNHRAGYGYTF
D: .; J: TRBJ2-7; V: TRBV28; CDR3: CASSPPAGNEQYF
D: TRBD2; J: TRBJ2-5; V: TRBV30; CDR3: CAWEGSGIPETQYF
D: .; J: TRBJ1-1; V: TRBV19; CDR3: CASSIGGGSGTEAFF
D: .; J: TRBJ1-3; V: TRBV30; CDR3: CAWSVDYSPPPVSGNTIYF